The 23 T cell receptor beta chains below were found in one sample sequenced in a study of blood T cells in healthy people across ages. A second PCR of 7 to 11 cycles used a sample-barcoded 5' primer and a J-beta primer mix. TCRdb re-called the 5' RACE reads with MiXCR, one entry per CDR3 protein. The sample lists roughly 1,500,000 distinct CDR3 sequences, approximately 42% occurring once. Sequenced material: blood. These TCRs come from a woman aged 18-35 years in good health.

The CDR3 region has the DNA TGTGCCAGCAGCTTACTGGGACGGGCCCAAGAGACCCAGTACTTC. This translates into CASSLLGRAQETQYF. V and J are TRBV12-3 or TRBV12-4 and TRBJ2-5; D may correspond to TRBD1 or TRBD2 (5 bases each). The V gene lost 6 bases and the J gene lost 1 base, with 15 bases spanning the gap. The CDR3 consists of 15 residues.

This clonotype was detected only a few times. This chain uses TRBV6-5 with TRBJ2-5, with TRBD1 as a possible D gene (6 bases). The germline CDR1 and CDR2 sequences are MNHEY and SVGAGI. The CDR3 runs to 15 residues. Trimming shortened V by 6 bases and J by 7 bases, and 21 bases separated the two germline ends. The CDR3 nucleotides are TGTGCCAGCAGCCCTGAGGGACATCAAAGGGGGACCCAGTACTTC. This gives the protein CASSPEGHQRGTQYF.

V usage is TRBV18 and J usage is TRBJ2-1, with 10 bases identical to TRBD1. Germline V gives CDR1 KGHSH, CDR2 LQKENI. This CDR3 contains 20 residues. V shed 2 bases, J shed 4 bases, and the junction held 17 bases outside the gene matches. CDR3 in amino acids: CASSPGYSGSGTGDYNEQFF. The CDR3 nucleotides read TGTGCCAGCTCACCAGGGTATTCAGGATCCGGGACAGGGGATTACAATGAGCAGTTCTTC.

CDR3 residues: CASSLSSRYNEQYF. The CDR3 DNA reads as TGTGCCAGCAGTTTATCGTCTAGGTACAATGAGCAGTACTTC. The rearrangement links TRBV27 to TRBJ2-7; D call uncertain. The germline V gene has CDR1 MNHEY and CDR2 SMNVEV (reference sequence). The CDR3 is 14 amino acids. V was shortened by 0 bases and J by 7 bases, with 13 bases between the two germline ends.

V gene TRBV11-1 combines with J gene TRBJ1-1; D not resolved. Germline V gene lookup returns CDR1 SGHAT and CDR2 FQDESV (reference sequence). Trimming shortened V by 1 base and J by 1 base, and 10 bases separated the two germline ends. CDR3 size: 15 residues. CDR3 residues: CASSLGLRGNTEAFF. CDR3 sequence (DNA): TGTGCCAGCAGCTTAGGCCTCCGGGGGAACACTGAAGCTTTCTTT.

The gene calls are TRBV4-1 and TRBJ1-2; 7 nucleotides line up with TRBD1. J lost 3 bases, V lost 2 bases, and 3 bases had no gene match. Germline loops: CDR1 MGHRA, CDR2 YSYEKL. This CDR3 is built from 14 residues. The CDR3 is CASSQSTGDYGYTF. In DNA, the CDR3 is TGCGCCAGCAGCCAATCAACAGGGGACTATGGCTACACCTTC.

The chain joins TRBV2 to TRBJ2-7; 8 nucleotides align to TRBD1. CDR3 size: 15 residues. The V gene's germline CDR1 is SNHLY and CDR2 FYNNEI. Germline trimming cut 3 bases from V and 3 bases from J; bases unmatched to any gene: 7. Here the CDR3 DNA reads TGTGCCAGCAGTGAGGGCAGGGGGCTACACTACGAGCAGTACTTC. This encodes CASSEGRGLHYEQYF. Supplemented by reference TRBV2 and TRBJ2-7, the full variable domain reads EPEVTQTPSHQVTQMGQEVILRCVPISNHLYFYWYRQILGQKVEFLVSFYNNEISEKSEIFDDQFSVERPDGSNFTLKIRSTKLEDSAMYFCASSEGRGLHYEQYFGPGTRLTVT.

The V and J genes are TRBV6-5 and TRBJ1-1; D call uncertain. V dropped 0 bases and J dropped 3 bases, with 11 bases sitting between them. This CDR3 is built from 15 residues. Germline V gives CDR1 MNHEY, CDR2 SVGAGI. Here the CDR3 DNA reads TGTGCCAGCAGTTACTCCCCAGGCTCAGACACTGAAGCTTTCTTT. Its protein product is CASSYSPGSDTEAFF.

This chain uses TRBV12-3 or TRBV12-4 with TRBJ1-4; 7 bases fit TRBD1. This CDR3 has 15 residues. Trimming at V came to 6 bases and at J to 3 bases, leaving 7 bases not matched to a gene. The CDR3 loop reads CASRATGAPNEKLFF. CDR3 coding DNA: TGTGCCAGCAGGGCCACAGGGGCACCTAATGAAAAACTGTTTTTT.

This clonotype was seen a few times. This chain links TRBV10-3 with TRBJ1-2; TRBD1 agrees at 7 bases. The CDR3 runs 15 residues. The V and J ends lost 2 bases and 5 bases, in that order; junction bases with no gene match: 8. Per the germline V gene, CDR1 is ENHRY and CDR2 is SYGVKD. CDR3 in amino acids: CAISETQGRGYGYTF. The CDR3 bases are TGTGCCATCAGTGAGACACAGGGGCGTGGATATGGCTACACCTTC.

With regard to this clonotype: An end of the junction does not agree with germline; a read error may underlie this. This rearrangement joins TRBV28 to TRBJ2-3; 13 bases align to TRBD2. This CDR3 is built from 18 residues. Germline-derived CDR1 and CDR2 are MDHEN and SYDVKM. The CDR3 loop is CANSLPSTSGGAWDTQYF. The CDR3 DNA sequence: TGTGCCAACAGTTTACCTTCCACTAGCGGGGGGGCTTGGGATACGCAGTATTTT.

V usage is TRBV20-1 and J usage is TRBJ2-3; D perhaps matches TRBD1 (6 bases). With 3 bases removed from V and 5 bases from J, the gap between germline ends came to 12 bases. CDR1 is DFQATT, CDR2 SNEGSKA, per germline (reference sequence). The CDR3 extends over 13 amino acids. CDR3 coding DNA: TGCAGTGCTAGCGAAAAGGGGGAAGATACGCAGTATTTT. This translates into CSASEKGEDTQYF.

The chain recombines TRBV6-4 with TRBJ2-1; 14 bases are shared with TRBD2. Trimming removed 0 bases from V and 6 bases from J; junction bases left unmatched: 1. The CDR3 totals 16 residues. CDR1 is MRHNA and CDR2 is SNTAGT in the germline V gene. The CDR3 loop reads CASSDSGTSGGNEQFF. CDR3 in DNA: TGTGCCAGCAGTGACTCGGGGACTAGCGGGGGCAATGAGCAGTTCTTC.

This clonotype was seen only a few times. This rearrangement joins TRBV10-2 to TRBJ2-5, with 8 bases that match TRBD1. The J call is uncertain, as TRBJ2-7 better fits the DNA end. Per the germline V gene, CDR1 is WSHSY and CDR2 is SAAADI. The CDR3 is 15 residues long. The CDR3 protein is CASSDWLQGGLEQYF. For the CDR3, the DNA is TGCGCCAGCAGTGACTGGTTACAGGGGGGCCTCGAGCAGTACTTC.

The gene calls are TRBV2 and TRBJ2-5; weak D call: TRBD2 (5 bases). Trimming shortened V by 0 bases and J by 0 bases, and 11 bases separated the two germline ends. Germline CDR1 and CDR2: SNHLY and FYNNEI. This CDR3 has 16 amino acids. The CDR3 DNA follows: TGTGCCAGCAGTGAAGCATCTGGGCGGGACCAAGAGACCCAGTACTTC. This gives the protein CASSEASGRDQETQYF.

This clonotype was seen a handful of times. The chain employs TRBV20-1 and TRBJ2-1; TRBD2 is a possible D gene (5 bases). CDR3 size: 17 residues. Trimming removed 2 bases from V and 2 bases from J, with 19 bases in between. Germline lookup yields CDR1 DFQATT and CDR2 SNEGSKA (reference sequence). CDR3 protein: CSARRRGSGPAYNEQFF. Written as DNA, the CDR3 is TGCAGTGCTAGACGACGGGGAAGCGGTCCTGCCTACAATGAGCAGTTCTTC.

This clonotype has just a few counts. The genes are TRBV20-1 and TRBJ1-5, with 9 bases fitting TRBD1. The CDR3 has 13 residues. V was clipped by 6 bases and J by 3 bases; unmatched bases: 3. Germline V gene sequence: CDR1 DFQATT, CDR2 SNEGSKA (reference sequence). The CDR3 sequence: CSAGTGSNQPQHF. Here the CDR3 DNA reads TGCAGTGCGGGGACAGGGTCCAATCAGCCCCAGCATTTT.

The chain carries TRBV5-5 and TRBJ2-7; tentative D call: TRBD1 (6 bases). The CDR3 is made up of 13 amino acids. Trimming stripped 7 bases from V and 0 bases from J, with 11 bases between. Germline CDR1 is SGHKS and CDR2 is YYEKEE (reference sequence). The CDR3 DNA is TGTGCCAGCCTAGGACAGTTCTCCTACGAGCAGTACTTC. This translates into CASLGQFSYEQYF.

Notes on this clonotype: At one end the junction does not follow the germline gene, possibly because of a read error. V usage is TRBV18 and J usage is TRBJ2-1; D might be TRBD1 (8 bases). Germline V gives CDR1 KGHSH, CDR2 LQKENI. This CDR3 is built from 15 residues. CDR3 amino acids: CASPPGGQGHNEQFF. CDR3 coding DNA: TGTGCCAGCCCACCGGGAGGACAGGGACACAATGAGCAGTTCTTC.

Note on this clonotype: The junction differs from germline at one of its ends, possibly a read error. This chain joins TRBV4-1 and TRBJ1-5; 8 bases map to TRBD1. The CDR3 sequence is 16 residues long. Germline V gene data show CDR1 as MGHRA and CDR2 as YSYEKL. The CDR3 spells CASSQANRGVVQPQHF. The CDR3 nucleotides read TGCGCCAGCAGTCAAGCTAACAGGGGGGTCGTTCAGCCCCAGCATTTT.

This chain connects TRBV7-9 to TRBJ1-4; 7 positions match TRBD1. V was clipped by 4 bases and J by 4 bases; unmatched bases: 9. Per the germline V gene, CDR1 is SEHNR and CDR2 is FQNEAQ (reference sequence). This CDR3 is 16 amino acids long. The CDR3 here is CASSSAVGQVNEKLFF. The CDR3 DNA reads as TGTGCCAGCAGCTCGGCTGTTGGACAGGTTAATGAAAAACTGTTTTTT.

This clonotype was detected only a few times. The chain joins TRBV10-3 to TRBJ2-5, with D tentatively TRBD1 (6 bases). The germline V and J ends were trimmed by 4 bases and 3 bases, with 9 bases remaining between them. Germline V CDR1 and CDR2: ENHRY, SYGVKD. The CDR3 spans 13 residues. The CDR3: CAISAPGEETQYF. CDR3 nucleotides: TGTGCCATCAGTGCCCCAGGGGAAGAGACCCAGTACTTC.

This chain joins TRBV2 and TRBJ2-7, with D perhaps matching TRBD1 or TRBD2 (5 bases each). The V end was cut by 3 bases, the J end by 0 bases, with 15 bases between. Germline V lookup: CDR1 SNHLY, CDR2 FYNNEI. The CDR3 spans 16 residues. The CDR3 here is CASSDLRRTHSYEQYF. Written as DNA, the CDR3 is TGTGCCAGCAGTGACCTTAGGAGGACACACTCCTACGAGCAGTACTTC.